A single sample is the source of the 4 T cell receptor beta chains below, sequenced in a study of blood T cells in healthy people across ages. For the second PCR, which ran for roughly 7 to 11 cycles, a sample-barcoded 5' primer and a J-beta primer mix were used. TCRdb ran MiXCR on the 5' RACE reads and lists one entry per CDR3 protein. The sample holds about 1.4 million distinct CDR3 sequences, 59% seen once. Source material: blood. These receptors came from a man aged 18 to 29 in good health.

In its sample, this clonotype was seen a few times. CDR3 protein: CASSPGVETQYF. CDR3 nucleotides: TGTGCCAGCAGCCCAGGCGTGGAGACCCAGTACTTC. This chain links TRBV3-1 with TRBJ2-5; no clear D. The CDR3 extends over 12 amino acids. The V end was cut by 4 bases, the J end by 5 bases, with 8 bases between. CDR1 and CDR2 from the germline V gene are LGHDT and YNNKEL (reference sequence).

The chain uses TRBV7-2 and TRBJ2-5; a possible D gene is TRBD1 (6 bases). The V gene lost 0 bases and the J gene lost 5 bases, with 16 bases spanning the gap. This CDR3 is built from 16 residues. Germline CDR1 is SGHTA and CDR2 is FQGNSA. As DNA, the CDR3 is TGTGCCAGCAGCTTAGCGCCAATCCACAGGGTTGAGACCCAGTACTTC. Amino acids: CASSLAPIHRVETQYF.

This clonotype has a handful of counts. This sequence joins TRBV21-1 and TRBJ1-2. TRBV21-1 is an annotated pseudogene. This CDR3 region has 17 residues. DNA for the CDR3: TGTGCCAGCAGCAAAAAAGAAGCGGGGCCGGAGGTTTATGGCTACACCTTC. This encodes CASSKKEAGPEVYGYTF.

This clonotype was seen a handful of times. The chain employs TRBV20-1 and TRBJ2-1; 8 positions match TRBD1. Germline V lookup: CDR1 DFQATT, CDR2 SNEGSKA (reference sequence). V lost 0 bases, J lost 10 bases, and 8 bases stayed unmatched. The CDR3 loop spans 14 amino acids. CDR3 region: CSARDGTGDREQFF. CDR3 nucleotides: TGCAGTGCTAGAGACGGGACAGGTGATAGGGAGCAGTTCTTC.